This TCR beta chain was obtained from a study of T-cell memory formation after mild COVID-19. Study-level background: Largely donor-specific sequence clusters came from a couple of donors.

This CDR3 has 14 residues. V gave up 5 bases and J gave up 8 bases; unmatched junction bases: 7. General study results and limits: Pre-infection memory showed some responding clones, and this suggested that cross-reactive memory joined. Clones contracting across day 15 to 85 had a balanced CD4/CD8 profile; later expanding clones leaned CD4+.

Turning to this clonotype: Its target is unknown.

Constant-segment primers were used for 5'RACE, and the resulting TCR alpha and TCR beta cDNA libraries carried sample barcodes and UMIs. TCRdb ran MiXCR on the 5' RACE reads and lists one entry per CDR3 protein. The data hold about 470,000 distinct CDR3 sequences, with around a quarter observed a single time. The V call is TRBV12-3 or TRBV12-4, the J call TRBJ1-4, with 8 bases aligning to TRBD1. Input material: PBMCs or a T cell subset sorted from them (not recorded which). The TCR comes from an adult woman who had mild COVID-19 (a few samples of this study predate the infection). Cell type and time point are not known. CDR3 loop: CASSPDRGFEKLFF. DNA of the CDR3: TGTGCCAGCAGTCCCGACAGGGGTTTCGAAAAACTGTTTTTT.